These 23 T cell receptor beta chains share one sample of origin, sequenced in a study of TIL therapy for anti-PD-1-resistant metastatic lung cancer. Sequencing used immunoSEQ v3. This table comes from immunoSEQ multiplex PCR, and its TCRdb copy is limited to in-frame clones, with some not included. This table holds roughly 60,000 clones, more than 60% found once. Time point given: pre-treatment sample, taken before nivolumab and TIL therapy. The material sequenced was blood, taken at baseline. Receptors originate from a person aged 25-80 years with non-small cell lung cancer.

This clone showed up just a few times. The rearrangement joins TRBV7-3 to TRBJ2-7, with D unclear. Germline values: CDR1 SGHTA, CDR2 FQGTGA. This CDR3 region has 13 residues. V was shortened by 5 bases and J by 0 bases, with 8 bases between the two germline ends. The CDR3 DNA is TGTGCCAGCAGCCCCGGTCCCTCCTACGAGCAGTACTTC. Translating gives CASSPGPSYEQYF.

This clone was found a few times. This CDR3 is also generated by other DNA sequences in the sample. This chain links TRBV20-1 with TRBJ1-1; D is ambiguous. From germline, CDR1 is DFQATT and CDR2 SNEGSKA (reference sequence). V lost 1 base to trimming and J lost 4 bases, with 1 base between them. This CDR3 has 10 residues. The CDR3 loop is CSARGTEAFF. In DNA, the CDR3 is TGCAGTGCTAGAGGCACTGAAGCTTTCTTT.

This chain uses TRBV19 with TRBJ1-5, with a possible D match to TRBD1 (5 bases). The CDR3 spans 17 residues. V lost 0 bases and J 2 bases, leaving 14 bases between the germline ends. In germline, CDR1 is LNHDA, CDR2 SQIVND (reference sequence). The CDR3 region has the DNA TGTGCCAGTAGTATAGATCGGGGGAGGGGAGGCAATCAGCCCCAGCATTTT. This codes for CASSIDRGRGGNQPQHF.

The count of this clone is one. The CDR3 is CASSHPATTGHGYTF. The CDR3 region has the DNA TGTGCCAGCAGCCACCCGGCCACGACAGGGCATGGCTACACCTTC. The V and J genes are TRBV6-6 and TRBJ1-2, with 7 bases aligning to TRBD1. CDR1 is MNHNY and CDR2 is SVGAGI in the germline V gene (reference sequence). After removal of 6 bases from V and 6 bases from J, the junction contained 13 bases not matched to a gene. This CDR3 contains 15 residues.

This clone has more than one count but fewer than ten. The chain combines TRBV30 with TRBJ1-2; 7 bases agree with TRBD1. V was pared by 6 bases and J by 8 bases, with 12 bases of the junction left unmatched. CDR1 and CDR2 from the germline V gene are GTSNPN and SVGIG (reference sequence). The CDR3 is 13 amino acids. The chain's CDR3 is CACESGQEDGYTF. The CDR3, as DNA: TGTGCCTGTGAAAGTGGACAGGAGGACGGCTACACCTTC.

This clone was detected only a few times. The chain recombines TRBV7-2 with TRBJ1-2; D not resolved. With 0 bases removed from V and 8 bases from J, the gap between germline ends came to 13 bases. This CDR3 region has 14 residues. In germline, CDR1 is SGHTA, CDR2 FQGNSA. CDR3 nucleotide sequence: TGTGCCAGCAGCTTAGCGGACGGATACCGGGGCTACACCTTC. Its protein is CASSLADGYRGYTF.

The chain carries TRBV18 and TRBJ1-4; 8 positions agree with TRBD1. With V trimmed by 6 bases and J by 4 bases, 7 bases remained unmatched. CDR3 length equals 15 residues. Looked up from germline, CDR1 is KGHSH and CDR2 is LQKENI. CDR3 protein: CASSEQGDRNEKLFF. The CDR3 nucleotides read TGTGCCAGCTCTGAACAGGGGGACCGTAATGAAAAACTGTTTTTT.

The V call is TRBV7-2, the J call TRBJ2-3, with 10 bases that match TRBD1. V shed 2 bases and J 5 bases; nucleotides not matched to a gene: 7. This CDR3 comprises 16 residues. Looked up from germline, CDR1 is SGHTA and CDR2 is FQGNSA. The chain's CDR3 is CASSLWGTGVVDTQYF. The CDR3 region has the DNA TGTGCCAGCAGCTTATGGGGGACAGGGGTGGTAGATACGCAGTATTTT.

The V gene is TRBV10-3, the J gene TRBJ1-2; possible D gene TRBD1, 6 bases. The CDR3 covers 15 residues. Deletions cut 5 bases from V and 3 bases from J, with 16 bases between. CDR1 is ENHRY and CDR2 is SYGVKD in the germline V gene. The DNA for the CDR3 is TGTGCCATCAGTAGACAGGATACCCCCTACTATGGCTACACCTTC. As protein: CAISRQDTPYYGYTF.

The DNA of the CDR3 is TGTGCCACCAGCAGAGATAGTAGAGACTATGGCTACACCTTC. Its translation is CATSRDSRDYGYTF. The rearrangement links TRBV15 to TRBJ1-2; no firm D call. Germline lookup yields CDR1 LNHNV and CDR2 YYDKDF (reference sequence). This CDR3 region has 14 residues. Trimming took 0 bases from V and 3 from J, leaving 8 bases between them.

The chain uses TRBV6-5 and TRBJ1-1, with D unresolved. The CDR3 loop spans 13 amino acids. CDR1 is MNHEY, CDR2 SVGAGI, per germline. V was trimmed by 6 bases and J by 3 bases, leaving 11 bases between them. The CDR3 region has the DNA TGTGCCAGCAGCCGAGGCGGGGACACTGAAGCTTTCTTT. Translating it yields CASSRGGDTEAFF.

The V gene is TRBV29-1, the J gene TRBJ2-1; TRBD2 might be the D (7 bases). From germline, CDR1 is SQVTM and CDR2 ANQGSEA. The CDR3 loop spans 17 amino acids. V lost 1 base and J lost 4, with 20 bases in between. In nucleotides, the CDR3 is TGCAGCGTTGAAGGGGTTCAGTGGGAGGGGGTGTACAATGAGCAGTTCTTC. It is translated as CSVEGVQWEGVYNEQFF.

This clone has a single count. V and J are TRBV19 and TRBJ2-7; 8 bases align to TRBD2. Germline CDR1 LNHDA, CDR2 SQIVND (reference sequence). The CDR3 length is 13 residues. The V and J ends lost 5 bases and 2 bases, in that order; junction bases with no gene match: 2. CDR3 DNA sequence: TGTGCCAGTAGTGAAGCGGGGGCCTACGAGCAGTACTTC. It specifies CASSEAGAYEQYF.

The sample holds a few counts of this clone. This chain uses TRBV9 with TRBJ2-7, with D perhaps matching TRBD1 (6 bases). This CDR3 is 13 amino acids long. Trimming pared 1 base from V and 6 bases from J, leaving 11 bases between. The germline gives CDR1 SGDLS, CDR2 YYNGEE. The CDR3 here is CASSVLPGVEQYF. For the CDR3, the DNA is TGTGCCAGCAGCGTACTCCCAGGGGTCGAGCAGTACTTC.

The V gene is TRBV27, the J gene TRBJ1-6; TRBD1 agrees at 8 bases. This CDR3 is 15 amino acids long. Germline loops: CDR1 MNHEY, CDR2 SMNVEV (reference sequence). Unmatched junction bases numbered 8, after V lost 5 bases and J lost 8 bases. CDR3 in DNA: TGTGCCAGCAGTCTATACAGGGGGAGAGATTCACCCCTCCACTTT. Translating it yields CASSLYRGRDSPLHF.

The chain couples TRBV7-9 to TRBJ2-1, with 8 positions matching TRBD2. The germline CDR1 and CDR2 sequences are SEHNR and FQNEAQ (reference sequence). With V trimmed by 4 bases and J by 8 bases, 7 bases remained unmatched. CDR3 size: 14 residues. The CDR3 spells CASSSRGGMDEQFF. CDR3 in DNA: TGTGCCAGCAGCTCCCGGGGGGGTATGGATGAGCAGTTCTTC. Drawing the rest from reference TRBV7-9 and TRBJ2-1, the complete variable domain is DTGVSQNPRHKITKRGQNVTFRCDPISEHNRLYWYRQTLGQGPEFLTYFQNEAQLEKSRLLSDRFSAERPKGSFSTLEIQRTEQGDSAMYLCASSSRGGMDEQFFGPGTRLTVL.

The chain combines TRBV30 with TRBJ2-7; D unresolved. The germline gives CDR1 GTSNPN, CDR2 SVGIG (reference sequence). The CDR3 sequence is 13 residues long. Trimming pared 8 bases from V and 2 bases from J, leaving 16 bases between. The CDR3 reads CALARKEPYEQYF. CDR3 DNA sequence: TGTGCCCTGGCCAGGAAGGAGCCCTACGAGCAGTACTTC.

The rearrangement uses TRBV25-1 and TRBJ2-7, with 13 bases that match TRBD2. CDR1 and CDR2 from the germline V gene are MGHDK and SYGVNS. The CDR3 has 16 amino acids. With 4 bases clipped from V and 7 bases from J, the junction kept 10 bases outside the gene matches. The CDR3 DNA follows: TGTGCCAGCAGTGGTCTTCGGACTAGCGGGGGCGGGGAGCAGTACTTC. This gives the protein CASSGLRTSGGGEQYF.

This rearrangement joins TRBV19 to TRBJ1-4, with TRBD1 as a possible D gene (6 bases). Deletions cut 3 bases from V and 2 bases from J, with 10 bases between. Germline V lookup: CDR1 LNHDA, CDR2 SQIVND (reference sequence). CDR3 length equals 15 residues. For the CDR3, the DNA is TGTGCCAGTAGTATGGGGGACACCACTAATGAAAAACTGTTTTTT. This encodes CASSMGDTTNEKLFF. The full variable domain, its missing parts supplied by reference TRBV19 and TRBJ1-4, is DGGITQSPKYLFRKEGQNVTLSCEQNLNHDAMYWYRQDPGQGLRLIYYSQIVNDFQKGDIAEGYSVSREKKESFPLTVTSAQKNPTAFYLCASSMGDTTNEKLFFGSGTQLSVL.

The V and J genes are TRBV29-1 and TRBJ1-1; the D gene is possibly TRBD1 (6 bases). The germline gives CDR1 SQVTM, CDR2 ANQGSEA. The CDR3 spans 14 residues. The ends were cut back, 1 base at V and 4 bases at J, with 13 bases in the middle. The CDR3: CSVEAQGLRTEAFF. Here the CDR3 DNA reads TGCAGCGTTGAAGCACAGGGACTTCGCACTGAAGCTTTCTTT.

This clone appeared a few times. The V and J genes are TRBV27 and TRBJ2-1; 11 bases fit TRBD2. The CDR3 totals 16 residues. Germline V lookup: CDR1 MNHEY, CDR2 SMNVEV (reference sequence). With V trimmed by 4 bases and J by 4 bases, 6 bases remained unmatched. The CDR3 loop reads CASSSYLAGGYNEQFF. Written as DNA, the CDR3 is TGTGCCAGCAGTTCGTACCTAGCGGGGGGTTACAATGAGCAGTTCTTC.

The CDR3 coding sequence is TGTGCCAGTAGTGGACTAGCCAGGAGCTCCTACAATGAGCAGTTCTTC. Residues: CASSGLARSSYNEQFF. The V and J genes are TRBV19 and TRBJ2-1, with 8 bases lining up with TRBD2. V was pared by 5 bases and J by 0 bases, with 6 bases of the junction left unmatched. This CDR3 has 16 residues. CDR1 LNHDA and CDR2 SQIVND come from the germline V gene (reference sequence).

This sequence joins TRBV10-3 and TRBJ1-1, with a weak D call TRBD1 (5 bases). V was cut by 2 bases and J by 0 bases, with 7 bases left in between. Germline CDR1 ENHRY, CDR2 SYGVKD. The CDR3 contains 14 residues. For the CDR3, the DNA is TGTGCCATCAGTGAGCTGGGGCTGAACACTGAAGCTTTCTTT. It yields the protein CAISELGLNTEAFF.